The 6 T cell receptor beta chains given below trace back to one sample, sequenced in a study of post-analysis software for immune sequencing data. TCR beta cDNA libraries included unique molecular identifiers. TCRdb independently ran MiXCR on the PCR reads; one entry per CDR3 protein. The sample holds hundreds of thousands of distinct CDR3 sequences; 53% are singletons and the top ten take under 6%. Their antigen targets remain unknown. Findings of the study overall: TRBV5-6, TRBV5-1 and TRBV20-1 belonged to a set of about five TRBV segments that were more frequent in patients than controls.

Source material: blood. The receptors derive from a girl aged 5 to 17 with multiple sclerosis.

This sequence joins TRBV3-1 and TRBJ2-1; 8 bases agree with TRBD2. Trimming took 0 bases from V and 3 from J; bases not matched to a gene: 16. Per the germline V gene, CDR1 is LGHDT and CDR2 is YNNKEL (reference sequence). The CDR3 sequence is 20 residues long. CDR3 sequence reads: CASSQDPPWLAGQIYNEQFF. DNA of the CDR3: TGTGCCAGCAGCCAAGATCCGCCATGGTTAGCGGGGCAGATCTACAATGAGCAGTTCTTC.

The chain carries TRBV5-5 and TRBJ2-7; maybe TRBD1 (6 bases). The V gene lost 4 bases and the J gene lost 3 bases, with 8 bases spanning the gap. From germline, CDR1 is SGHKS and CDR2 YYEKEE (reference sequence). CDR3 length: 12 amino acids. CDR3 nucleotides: TGTGCCAGCAGCATGGACAGCTACGAGCAGTACTTC. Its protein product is CASSMDSYEQYF.

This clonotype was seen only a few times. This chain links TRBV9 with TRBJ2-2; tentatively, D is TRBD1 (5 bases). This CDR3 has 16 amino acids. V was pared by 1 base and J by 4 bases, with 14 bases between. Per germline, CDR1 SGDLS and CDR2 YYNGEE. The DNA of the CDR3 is TGTGCCAGCAGCGTACATCAGGGTACGAGCACCGGGGAGCTGTTTTTT. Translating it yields CASSVHQGTSTGELFF.

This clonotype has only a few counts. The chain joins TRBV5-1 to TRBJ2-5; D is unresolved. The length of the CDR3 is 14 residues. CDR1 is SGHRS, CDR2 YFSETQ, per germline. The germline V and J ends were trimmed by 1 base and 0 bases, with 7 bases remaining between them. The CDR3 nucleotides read TGCGCCAGCAGCTTGTTCGCAGACCAAGAGACCCAGTACTTC. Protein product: CASSLFADQETQYF.

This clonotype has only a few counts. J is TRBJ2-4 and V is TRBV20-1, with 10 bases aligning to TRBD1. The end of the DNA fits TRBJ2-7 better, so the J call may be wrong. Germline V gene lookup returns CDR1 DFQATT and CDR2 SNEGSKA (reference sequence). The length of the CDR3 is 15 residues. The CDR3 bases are TGCAGTGCTCTTCTGCTGGGACAGGGGATCCACGAGCAGTACTTC. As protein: CSALLLGQGIHEQYF.

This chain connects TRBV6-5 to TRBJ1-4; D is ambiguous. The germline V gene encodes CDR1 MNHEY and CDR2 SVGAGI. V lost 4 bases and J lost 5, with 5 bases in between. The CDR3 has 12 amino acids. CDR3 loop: CASSSRNEKLFF. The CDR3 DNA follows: TGTGCCAGCAGTTCCCGAAATGAAAAACTGTTTTTT.